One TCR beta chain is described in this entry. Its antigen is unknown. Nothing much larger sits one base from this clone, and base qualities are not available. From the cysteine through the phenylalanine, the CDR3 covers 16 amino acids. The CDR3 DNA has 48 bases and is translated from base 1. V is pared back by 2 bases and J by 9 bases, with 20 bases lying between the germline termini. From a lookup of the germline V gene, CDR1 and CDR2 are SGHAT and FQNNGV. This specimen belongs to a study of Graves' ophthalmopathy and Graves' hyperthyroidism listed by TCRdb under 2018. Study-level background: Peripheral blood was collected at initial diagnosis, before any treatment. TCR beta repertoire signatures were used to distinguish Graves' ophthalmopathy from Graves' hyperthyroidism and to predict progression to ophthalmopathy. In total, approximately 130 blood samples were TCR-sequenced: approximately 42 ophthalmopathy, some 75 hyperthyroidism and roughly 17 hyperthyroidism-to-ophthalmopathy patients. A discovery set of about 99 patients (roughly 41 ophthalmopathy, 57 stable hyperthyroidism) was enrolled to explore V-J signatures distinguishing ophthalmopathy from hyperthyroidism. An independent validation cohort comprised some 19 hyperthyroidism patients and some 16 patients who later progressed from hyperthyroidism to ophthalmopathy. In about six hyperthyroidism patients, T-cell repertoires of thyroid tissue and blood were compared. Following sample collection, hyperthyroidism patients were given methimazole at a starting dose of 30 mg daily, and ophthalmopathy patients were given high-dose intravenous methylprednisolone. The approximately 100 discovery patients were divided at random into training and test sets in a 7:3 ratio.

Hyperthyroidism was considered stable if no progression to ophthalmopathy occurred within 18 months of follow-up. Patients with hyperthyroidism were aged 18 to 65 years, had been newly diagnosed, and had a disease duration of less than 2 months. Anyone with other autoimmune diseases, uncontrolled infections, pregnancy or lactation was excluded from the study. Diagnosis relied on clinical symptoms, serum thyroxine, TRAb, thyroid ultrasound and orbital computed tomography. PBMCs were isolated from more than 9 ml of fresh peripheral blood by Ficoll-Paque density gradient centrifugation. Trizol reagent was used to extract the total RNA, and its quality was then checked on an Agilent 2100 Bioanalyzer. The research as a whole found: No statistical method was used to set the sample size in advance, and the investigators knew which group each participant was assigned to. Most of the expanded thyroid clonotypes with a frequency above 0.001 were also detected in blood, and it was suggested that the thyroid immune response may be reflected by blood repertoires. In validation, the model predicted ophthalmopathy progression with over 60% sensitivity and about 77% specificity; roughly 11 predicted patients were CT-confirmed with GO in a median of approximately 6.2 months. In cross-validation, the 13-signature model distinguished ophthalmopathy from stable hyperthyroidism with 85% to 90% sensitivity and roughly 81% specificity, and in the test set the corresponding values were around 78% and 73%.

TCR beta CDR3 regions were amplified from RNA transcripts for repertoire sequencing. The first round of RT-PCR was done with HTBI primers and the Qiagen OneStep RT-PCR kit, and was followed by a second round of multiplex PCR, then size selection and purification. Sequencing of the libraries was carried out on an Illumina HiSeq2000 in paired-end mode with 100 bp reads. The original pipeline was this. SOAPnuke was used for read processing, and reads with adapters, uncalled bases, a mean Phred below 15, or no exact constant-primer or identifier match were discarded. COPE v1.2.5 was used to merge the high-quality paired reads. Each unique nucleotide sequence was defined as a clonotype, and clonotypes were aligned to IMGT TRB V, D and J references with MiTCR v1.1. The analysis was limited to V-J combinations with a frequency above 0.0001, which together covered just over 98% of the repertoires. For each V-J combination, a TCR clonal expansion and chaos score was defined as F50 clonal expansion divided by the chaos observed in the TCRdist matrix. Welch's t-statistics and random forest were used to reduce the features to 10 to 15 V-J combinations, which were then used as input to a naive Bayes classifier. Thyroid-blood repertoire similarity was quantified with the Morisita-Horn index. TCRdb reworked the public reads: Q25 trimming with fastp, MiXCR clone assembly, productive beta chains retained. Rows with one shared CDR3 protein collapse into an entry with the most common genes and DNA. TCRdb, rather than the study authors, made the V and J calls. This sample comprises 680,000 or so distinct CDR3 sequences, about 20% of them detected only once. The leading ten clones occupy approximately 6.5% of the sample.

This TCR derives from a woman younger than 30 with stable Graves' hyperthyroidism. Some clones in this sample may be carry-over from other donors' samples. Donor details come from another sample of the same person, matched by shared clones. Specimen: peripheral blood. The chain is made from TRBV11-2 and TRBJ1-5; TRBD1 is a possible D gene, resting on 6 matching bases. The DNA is TGTGCCAGCAGCTTAAGGCCAGGGGCCGGGTTTAGGCCCCAGCATTTT. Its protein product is CASSLRPGAGFRPQHF.